This T cell receptor (beta chain) was recorded in a study of glioma-infiltrating T cells after dendritic cell vaccination. Across the whole study: Monocyte-derived dendritic cells, cultured less than 9 days with IL-4 and GM-CSF, were pulsed with autologous tumor lysate. General observations from the study: Longer survival after dendritic cell vaccination followed higher pretreatment TIL content.

Primers: 60 V beta forward and 13 J beta reverse. Produced via immunoSEQ multiplex PCR; TCRdb's table is partial and in-frame only. The sample yields about 58,000 clones, approximately 83% seen once. The time point is: after dendritic cell vaccination, including at tumor progression/relapse. Patients had residual fresh-frozen tumor tissue and more than two years of survival data. This clone was observed once. The target antigen is unknown. V was clipped by 1 base and J by 8 bases, with 11 bases between them. The V gene's germline CDR1 is KGHSH and CDR2 LQKENI. CDR3 length equals 13 residues. The rearrangement joins TRBV18 to TRBJ1-2, with a possible D match to TRBD1 (5 bases). Sequenced material: blood, taken after dendritic cell vaccination. This receptor was taken from a human donor with glioblastoma. CDR3 protein: CASSPLIGEGYTF. CDR3 coding DNA: TGTGCCAGCTCACCACTGATAGGGGAAGGCTACACCTTC.